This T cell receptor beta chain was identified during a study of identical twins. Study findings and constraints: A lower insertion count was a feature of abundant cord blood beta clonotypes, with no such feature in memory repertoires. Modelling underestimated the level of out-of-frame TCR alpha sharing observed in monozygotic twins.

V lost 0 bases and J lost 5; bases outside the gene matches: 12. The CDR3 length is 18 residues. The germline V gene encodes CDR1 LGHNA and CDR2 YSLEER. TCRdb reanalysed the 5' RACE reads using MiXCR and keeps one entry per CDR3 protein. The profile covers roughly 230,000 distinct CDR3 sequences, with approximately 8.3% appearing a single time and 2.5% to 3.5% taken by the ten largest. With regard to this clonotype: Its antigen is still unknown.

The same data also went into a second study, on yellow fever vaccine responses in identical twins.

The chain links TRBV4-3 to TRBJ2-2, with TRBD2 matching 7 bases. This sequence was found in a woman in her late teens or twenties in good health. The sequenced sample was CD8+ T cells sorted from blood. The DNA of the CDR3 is TGCGCCAGCAGCCAAGATTGGGGGGGAGGGCCGTATACCGGGGAGCTGTTTTTT. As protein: CASSQDWGGGPYTGELFF.